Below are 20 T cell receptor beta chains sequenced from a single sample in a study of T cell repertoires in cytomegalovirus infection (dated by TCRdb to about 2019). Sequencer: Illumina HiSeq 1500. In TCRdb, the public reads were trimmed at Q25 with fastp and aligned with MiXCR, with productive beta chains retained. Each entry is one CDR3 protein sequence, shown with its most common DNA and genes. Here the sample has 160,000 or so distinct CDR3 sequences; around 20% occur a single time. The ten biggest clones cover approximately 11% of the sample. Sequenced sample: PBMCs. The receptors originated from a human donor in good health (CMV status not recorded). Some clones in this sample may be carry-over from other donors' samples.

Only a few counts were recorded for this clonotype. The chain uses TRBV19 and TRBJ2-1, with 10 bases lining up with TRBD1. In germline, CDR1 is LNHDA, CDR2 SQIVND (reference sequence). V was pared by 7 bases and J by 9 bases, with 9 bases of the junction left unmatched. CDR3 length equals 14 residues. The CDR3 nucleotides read TGTGCCAGTATTGACAGGGGGCGTGCAGGTGAGCAGTTCTTC. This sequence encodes CASIDRGRAGEQFF.

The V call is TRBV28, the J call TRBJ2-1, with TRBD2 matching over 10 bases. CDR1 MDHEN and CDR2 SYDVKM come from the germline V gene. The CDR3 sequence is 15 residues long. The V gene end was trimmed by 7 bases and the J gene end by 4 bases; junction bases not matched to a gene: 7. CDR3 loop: CASNHRLAGYNEQFF. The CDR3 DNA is TGTGCCAGCAATCACCGACTAGCGGGTTACAATGAGCAGTTCTTC.

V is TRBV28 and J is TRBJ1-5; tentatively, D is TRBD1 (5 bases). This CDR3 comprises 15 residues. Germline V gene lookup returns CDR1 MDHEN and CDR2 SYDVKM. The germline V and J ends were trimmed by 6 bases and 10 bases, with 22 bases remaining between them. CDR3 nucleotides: TGTGCCAGCAGGGAGACGAGGGGTTTTAGTTCACCCCAGCATTTT. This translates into CASRETRGFSSPQHF.

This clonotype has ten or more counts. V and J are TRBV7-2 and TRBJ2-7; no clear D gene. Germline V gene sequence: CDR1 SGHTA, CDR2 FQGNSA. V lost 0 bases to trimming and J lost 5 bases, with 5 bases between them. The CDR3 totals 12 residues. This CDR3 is CASSLAVDEQYF. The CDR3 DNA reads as TGTGCCAGCAGCTTAGCGGTCGACGAGCAGTACTTC.

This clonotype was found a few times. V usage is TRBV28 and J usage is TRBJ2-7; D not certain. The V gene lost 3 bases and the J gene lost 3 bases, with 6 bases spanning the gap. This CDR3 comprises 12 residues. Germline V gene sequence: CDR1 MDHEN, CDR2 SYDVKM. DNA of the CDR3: TGTGCCAGCAGTTTTTCTAGCTACGAGCAGTACTTC. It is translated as CASSFSSYEQYF.

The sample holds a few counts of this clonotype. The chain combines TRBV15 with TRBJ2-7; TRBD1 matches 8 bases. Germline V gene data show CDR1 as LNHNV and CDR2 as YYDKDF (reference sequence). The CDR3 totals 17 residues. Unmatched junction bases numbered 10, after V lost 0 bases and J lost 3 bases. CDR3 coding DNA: TGTGCCACCAGCAGAGATAGGCGACAGGGGCCAGGCTACGAGCAGTACTTC. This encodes CATSRDRRQGPGYEQYF.

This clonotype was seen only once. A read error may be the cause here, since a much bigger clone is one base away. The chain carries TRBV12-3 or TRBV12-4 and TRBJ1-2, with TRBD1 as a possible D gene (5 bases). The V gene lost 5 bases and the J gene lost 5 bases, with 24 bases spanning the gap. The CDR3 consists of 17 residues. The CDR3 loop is CASSPKFGGGGVYGYTF. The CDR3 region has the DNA TGTGCCAGCAGTCCGAAATTTGGGGGAGGAGGGGTTTATGGCTACACCTTC.

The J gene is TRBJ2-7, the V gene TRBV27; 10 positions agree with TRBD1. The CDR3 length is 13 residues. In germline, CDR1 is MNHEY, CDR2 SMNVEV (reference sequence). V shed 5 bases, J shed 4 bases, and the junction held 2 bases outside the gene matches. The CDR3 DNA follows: TGTGCCAGCAGTAGGACAGGGGGATACGAGCAGTACTTC. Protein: CASSRTGGYEQYF.

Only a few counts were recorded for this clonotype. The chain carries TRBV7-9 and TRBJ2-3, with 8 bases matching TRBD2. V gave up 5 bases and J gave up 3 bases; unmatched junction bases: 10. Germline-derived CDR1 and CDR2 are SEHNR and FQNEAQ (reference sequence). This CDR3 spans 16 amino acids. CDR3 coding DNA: TGTGCCAGCAGCGGCAAGCGGGGGTCGGGGACAGATACGCAGTATTTT. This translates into CASSGKRGSGTDTQYF.

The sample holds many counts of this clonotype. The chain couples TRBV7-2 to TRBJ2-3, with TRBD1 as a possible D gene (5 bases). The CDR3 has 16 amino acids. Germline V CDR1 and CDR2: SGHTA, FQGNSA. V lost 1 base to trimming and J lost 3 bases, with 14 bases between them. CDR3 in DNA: TGTGCCAGCAGCTTAGGGCAGGGCGTCGGGACAGATACGCAGTATTTT. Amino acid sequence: CASSLGQGVGTDTQYF.

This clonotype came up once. CDR3 DNA sequence: TGTGCCAGCAGTCACCGGGTTACCAATCAGCCCCAGCATTTT. As protein: CASSHRVTNQPQHF. This rearrangement joins TRBV12-3 or TRBV12-4 to TRBJ1-5; D call uncertain. V lost 5 bases and J 3 bases, leaving 11 bases between the germline ends. This CDR3 has 14 residues.

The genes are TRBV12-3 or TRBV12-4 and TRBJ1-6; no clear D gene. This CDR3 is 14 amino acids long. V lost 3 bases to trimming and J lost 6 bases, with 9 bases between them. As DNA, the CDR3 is TGTGCCAGCAGTTTGGGCAGGAGTAATTCACCCCTCCACTTT. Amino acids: CASSLGRSNSPLHF.

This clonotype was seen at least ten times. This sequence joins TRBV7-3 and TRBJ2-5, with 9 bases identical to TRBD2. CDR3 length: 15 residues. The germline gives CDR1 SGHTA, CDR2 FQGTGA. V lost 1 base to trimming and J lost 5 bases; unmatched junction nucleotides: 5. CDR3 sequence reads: CASSLRAGGPETQYF. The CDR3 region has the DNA TGTGCCAGCAGCTTAAGGGCGGGAGGGCCGGAGACCCAGTACTTC. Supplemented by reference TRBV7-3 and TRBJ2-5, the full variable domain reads GAGVSQTPSNKVTEKGKYVELRCDPISGHTALYWYRQSLGQGPEFLIYFQGTGAADDSGLPNDRFFAVRPEGSVSTLKIQRTERGDSAVYLCASSLRAGGPETQYFGPGTRLLVL.

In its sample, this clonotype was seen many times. In DNA form, the CDR3 reads TGTGCCAGCAGCTTGACAGATACCTACGAGCAGTACTTC. Amino acids: CASSLTDTYEQYF. V gene TRBV7-2 combines with J gene TRBJ2-7, with D possibly TRBD1 on 5 matching bases. The CDR3 has 13 residues. V lost 3 bases, J lost 2 bases, and 8 bases lay in between. Germline-derived CDR1 and CDR2 are SGHTA and FQGNSA.

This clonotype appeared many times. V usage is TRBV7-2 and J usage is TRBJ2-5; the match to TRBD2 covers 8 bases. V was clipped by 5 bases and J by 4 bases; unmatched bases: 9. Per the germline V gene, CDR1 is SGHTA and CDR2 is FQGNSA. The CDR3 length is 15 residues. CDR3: CASSLASGSRETQYF. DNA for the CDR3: TGTGCCAGCAGCCTGGCAAGCGGGAGTCGAGAGACCCAGTACTTC.

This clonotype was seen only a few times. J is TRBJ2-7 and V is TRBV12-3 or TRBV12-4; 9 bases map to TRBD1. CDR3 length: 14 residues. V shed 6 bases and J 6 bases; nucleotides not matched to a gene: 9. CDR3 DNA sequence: TGTGCCAGCAGCCCCGGGACAGGGAAGGCCGAGCAGTACTTC. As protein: CASSPGTGKAEQYF.

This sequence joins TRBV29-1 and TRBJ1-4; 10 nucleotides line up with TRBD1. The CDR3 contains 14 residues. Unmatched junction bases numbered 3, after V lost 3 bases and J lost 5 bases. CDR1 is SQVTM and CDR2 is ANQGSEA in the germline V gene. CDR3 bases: TGCAGCGTTGAGGGGGGACAGGGGAATGAAAAACTGTTTTTT. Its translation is CSVEGGQGNEKLFF.

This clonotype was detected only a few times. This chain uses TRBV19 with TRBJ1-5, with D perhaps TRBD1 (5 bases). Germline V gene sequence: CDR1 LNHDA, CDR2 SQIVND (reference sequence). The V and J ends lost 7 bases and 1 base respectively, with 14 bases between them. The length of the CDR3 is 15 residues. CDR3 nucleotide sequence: TGTGCCAGTACCGAAGGGGTATGGAGCAATCAGCCCCAGCATTTT. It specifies CASTEGVWSNQPQHF.

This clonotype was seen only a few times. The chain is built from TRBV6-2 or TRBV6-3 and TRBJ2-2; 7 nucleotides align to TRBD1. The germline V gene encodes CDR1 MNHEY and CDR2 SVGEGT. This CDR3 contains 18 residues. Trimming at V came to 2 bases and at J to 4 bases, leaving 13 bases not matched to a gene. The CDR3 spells CASSYPGTDLLVTGELFF. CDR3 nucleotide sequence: TGTGCCAGCAGTTACCCCGGGACAGATCTACTGGTCACCGGGGAGCTGTTTTTT.

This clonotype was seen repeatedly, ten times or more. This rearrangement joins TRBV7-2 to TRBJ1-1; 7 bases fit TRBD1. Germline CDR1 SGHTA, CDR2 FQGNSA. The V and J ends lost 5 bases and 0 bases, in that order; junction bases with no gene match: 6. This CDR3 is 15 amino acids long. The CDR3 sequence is CASSRRGTVNTEAFF. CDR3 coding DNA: TGTGCCAGCAGCCGACGGGGGACAGTGAACACTGAAGCTTTCTTT.